The clone carrying this TCR beta chain was recorded at least ten times. Its antigen is undetermined. V was clipped by 3 bases and J by 5 bases; unmatched bases: 9. Germline V gives CDR1 SGHTA, CDR2 FQGNSA. The CDR3 is made up of 15 amino acids. One entry per CDR3 protein, called by TCRdb with MiXCR from the multiplex PCR reads. The sample includes some 170,000 distinct CDR3 sequences, roughly 35% seen only once; the top ten take around 3.5%. Samples came from axillary lymph nodes draining the breast cancer. The data derive from a study of breast tumors, draining lymph nodes, adjacent tissues. Study findings and constraints: Tumor and nontumor repertoires were significantly more similar in luminal-like than in basal-like breast cancer. Compared with lymph nodes, tumors were less diverse; compared with nontumor tissue, more.

Input material: axillary lymph node tissue. The chain carries TRBV7-2 and TRBJ2-5; TRBD2 aligns across 7 bases. This sequence originates from a female donor with breast cancer. Some clones in this sample may be carry-over from other donors' samples. The CDR3 nucleotides read TGTGCCAGCAGCTTCACCCTAGCGGAAGGGGAGACCCAGTACTTC. It is translated as CASSFTLAEGETQYF.